In this sample, the clone carrying this T cell receptor (beta chain) turned up a few times. As yet, its antigen is unknown. V was clipped by 1 base and J by 6 bases; unmatched bases: 11. This CDR3 spans 17 amino acids. Germline-derived CDR1 and CDR2 are SGHDT and YYEEEE. Donors ranged from about 6 to 95 years old and were healthy Caucasians in Russia. The data originate from a study of blood T cells in healthy people across ages. Overall study findings and caveats: Conclusively comparing naive with antigen-experienced cells was impossible with unsorted PBMCs.

Primed by a sample-barcoded 5' primer and a J-beta primer mix, a second PCR proceeded for roughly 7 to 12 cycles. TCRdb re-analysed the 5' RACE reads in MiXCR, keeping a single row per CDR3 protein. The table lists 1.5 million to 1.8 million distinct CDR3 sequences, roughly 43% of them singletons. The sequenced material came from blood. This TCR was sampled from a young woman in good health. The chain combines TRBV5-6 with TRBJ2-1, with 9 bases fitting TRBD1. The CDR3 coding sequence is TGTGCCAGCAGCTTGATTACCGGGACAGGGTCGGTCAATGAGCAGTTCTTC. Translation: CASSLITGTGSVNEQFF.